This T cell receptor beta chain appears in the sequencing data of a study of shared clonotypes between healthy human individuals (dated by TCRdb to 2019 to 2021). Study-level background: The cohort included three men and a couple of women between 18 and 49 years of age. Each donor's leukapheresis produced roughly between roughly 0.94 and 9.5 billion PBMCs. For each donor, CD4 naive and CD4 memory were each given three plates, CD8 naive was given two plates, and CD8 memory was given one plate. Libraries were prepared and TCR repertoires were sequenced by different laboratories using diverse techniques, in order to increase sequencing depth and limit assay-specific biases. To estimate repertoire size and how much clonotype sharing occurs between individuals, the study deeply sequenced the blood TCR repertoires of five healthy adults. What the study reported, not specific to this receptor: Pairwise subsampling led to the expectation that sequencing depth would affect the degree of clonotype sharing among donors. Sampling was limited to blood, and TCR repertoires in tissue likely differ from TCR repertoires in blood. Clonotypes shared by all four sorted-subset donors showed higher generation probabilities than non-shared clonotypes. About 5% of naive CD4, more than 3% of naive CD8, about 2.5% of memory CD4, and about 0.4% of memory CD8 clonotypes were shared across several donors. Even with the large sequencing depth, rarefaction of the sorted-subset datasets indicated that sequencing was incomplete. Larger estimated clonotype richness was generally found for naive subsets than for memory subsets. Because the study included a small number of donors, the genetic and exposure-history diversity represented was limited.

The donors were healthy, HIV-negative adults with no recently reported acute infections or vaccinations. All donors were Caucasian adults living in Nashville, Tennessee, USA. Magnetic negative selection was used to enrich CD4+ T cells, after which naive cells were positively selected on CD45RA and the negative fraction became the memory subset. Blood was obtained by leukapheresis, after which PBMCs were separated by Ficoll-Histopaque density gradient centrifugation and cryopreserved in liquid nitrogen vapor phase. Analytical flow cytometry was used to check the purity and quantity of each magnetically sorted T cell population. From each sorted fraction, genomic DNA was isolated and quantified by UV absorbance on a Nanodrop 2000c. This clone was detected a few times. Its recognized antigen is unknown. No clone much larger than this one lies a single base away; base qualities are absent. TCR CDR3 regions were amplified from genomic DNA by multiplex PCR using the deep immunoSEQ assay. For each cell subset, the extracted genomic DNA was distributed evenly across all wells of several immunoSEQ 96-well plates, and each plate served as one replicate. For sorted subsets, approximately 200 ng of genomic DNA, equivalent to 25,000 to 35,000 T cell genomes, went into each replicate PCR. The purified libraries were quantified using a Qubit 3.0 fluorometer, sized with a Bioanalyzer 2100, and then quantified again using the KAPA Library Quantification kit. Every immunoSEQ 96-well plate was sequenced on a dedicated single-read 150-cycle Illumina NextSeq 550 flow cell. On the study's bioinformatics: Because only junctional sequences without quality scores were contained in the immunoSEQ output, filtering matching that applied to full-length reads could not be performed. Sequences were annotated with PyIR, a Python wrapper for IgBLAST v1.9, and V/J genes and CDR3 were assigned using IMGT germline references. Any read was removed if the V/J assignment was weak (E-value above 1e-6), the CDR3 was missing, or the read contained stop codons, out-of-frame junctions, or ambiguous translated residues. A V3J clonotype was defined by an identical inferred V gene, J gene, and CDR3 amino acid sequence. To compute the percentage overlap between repertoires, the number of shared unique clonotypes was divided by the size of the smaller repertoire. RTK rarefaction, the Chao1 estimator, and Recon v2.1 estimates of unobserved clonotypes were used to assess repertoire richness. OLGA was used to compute generation probabilities for all TCRbeta clonotypes that the gDNA method yielded from a handful of donors. TCRdb limited this immuneACCESS table to in-frame rearrangements with V and J called. A share of clones is missing; checked studies link under half to unresolved V genes, and the rest is unexplained. The DNA was the basis for D and trimming; V, J and clone size are from that table. This sample holds hundreds of thousands of clones; about 80% were observed only once. Around 1.7% of the sample lies in the top ten.

The source material was memory CD4+ T cells sorted from blood. The cell subset or site tag for this specimen amounts to: CD45RA-negative fraction. The receptor's source is a woman under 40 in good health.

CDR3 region: CATSRDPEKIYEQYF. The nucleotides read TGTGCCACCAGCAGAGATCCCGAGAAAATTTACGAGCAGTACTTC. The V gene is TRBV15 and the J gene is TRBJ2-7; no D gene call is confident. V and J lose 0 bases and 4 bases, and a span of 13 bases separates them. Counted from cysteine to phenylalanine, this CDR3 has 15 amino acids. Solely the CDR3 DNA is kept, with 45 bases framed from the first base. In the germline V gene (reference sequence), CDR1 corresponds to LNHNV and CDR2 to YYDKDF.